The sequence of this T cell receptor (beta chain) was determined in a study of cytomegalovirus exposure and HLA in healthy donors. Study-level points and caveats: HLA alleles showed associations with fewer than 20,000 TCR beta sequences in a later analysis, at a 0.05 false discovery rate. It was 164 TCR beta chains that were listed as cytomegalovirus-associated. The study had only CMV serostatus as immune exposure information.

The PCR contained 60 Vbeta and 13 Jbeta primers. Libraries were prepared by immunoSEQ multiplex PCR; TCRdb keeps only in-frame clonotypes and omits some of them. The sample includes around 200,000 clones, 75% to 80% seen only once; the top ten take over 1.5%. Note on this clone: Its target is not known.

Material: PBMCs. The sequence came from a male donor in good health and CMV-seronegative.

The CDR3 loop reads CAWSSWGGAYEQYF. DNA of the CDR3: TGTGCCTGGAGTTCCTGGGGAGGGGCCTACGAGCAGTACTTC. The V gene is TRBV30, the J gene TRBJ2-7; 7 bases line up with TRBD2. Germline V lookup: CDR1 GTSNPN, CDR2 SVGIG (reference sequence). The ends lost 2 bases at V and 2 bases at J; junction bases unmatched: 6. CDR3 size: 14 residues.